A selection of T cell receptor beta chains follows, all from one sample in a study of T cells after yellow fever vaccination. TCRdb recomputed calls from the 5' RACE reads with MiXCR, one row per CDR3 protein. The sample shows some 400,000 distinct CDR3 sequences, around 6.5% of them seen only once. The sample here was PBMCs, taken 5 days after the yellow fever booster vaccination. The receptors come from a man younger than 40 who received the YFV17D yellow fever vaccine. Each CDR3 is given with its conserved first and last residue. D genes are given only for firm matches. A clone size is listed for some rows: how often the clone was seen (once, few, many), or a class if it is expanded.

>TRBJ1-1|-|-|15|TRBV25-1
TGTGCCAGCAGTGAGCCGGGAGGGGGTAACACTGAAGCTTTCTTT
CASSEPGGGNTEAFF
>TRBJ2-3|-|-|12|TRBV7-9
TGTGCCAGCAGCTTCAGGGTAGATACGCAGTATTTT
CASSFRVDTQYF
>TRBJ2-3|-|-|16|TRBV14
TGTGCCAGCAGCCAAGGCGGCGGGACTAGCACAGATACGCAGTATTTT
CASSQGGGTSTDTQYF
>TRBJ1-2|-|-|12|TRBV25-1
TGTGCCAGCGGAGACCGGTTAGGGGGCTACACCTTC
CASGDRLGGYTF
>TRBJ2-3|many|-|14|TRBV7-2
TGTGCCAGCAGCTTAGCGGGAGCTAAAGATACGCAGTATTTT
CASSLAGAKDTQYF
>TRBJ2-5|few|-|15|TRBV7-2
TGTGCCAGCAGCCGGGGGGACAGAGACCAAGAGACCCAGTACTTC
CASSRGDRDQETQYF
>TRBJ2-1|many|-|15|TRBV6-5
TGTGCCAGCAGTTACTTAGGCCCCGGGGACAATGAGCAGTTCTTC
CASSYLGPGDNEQFF
>TRBJ2-7|-|TRBD2|15|TRBV3-1
TGTGCCAGCAGCACTAGCGGGAGTTACAGACACGAGCAGTACTTC
CASSTSGSYRHEQYF
>TRBJ2-3|-|-|16|TRBV5-1
TGCGCCAGCAGCCGGGTGGATCTGGGAGCCACAGATATGCAGTATTTT
CASSRVDLGATDMQYF
>TRBJ2-7|many|TRBD1|15|TRBV6-1
TGTGCCAGCAGAGCCAGGGACAGTGCCTCCTACGAGCAGTACTTC
CASRARDSASYEQYF
>TRBJ2-7|many|-|14|TRBV16
TGTGCCAGCAGCCAATCGGCGGACTACTACGAGCAGTACTTC
CASSQSADYYEQYF
>TRBJ2-1|-|TRBD1|13|TRBV20-1
TGCAGTACGACAGGGGTGGGGACCAATGAGCAGTTCTTC
CSTTGVGTNEQFF
>TRBJ1-2|-|-|16|TRBV20-1
TGCAGTGCTAGTTTACAGGGTTTAGCTGAAGGCTATGGCTACACCTTC
CSASLQGLAEGYGYTF
>TRBJ1-2|many|-|14|TRBV7-8
TGTGCCAGCAGCTTAGCTAGCACAAGCTATGGCTACACCTTC
CASSLASTSYGYTF
>TRBJ2-7|many|TRBD2|15|TRBV6-2/TRBV6-3
TGTGCCAGCAACAGACTAGCGGGAGTTAACCACGAGCAGTACTTC
CASNRLAGVNHEQYF
>TRBJ1-2|few|-|15|TRBV6-1
TGTGCCAGCAATGCCCCGGGGACTTACTACTATGGCTACACCTTC
CASNAPGTYYYGYTF
>TRBJ1-5|few|-|16|TRBV20-1
TGCAGTGCTAGAGATCCCCTAGGGGGGGGCAATCAGCCCCAGCATTTT
CSARDPLGGGNQPQHF
>TRBJ2-2|few|-|13|TRBV25-1
TGTGCCAGCAGTGCGGGAAACACCGGGGAGCTGTTTTTT
CASSAGNTGELFF
>TRBJ2-7|few|-|14|TRBV11-3
TGTGCCAGCAGCCCTAGGTCGACAGCCTACGAGCAGTACTTC
CASSPRSTAYEQYF
>TRBJ1-2|-|-|12|TRBV3-1
TGTGCCAGCAGCCAAACTACCTATGGCTACACCTTC
CASSQTTYGYTF
>TRBJ2-4|few|-|14|TRBV6-1
TGTGCCAGCAGTCGCGGGGGCTTGGGGAACATTCAGTACTTC
CASSRGGLGNIQYF
>TRBJ2-3|-|-|15|TRBV5-1
TGCGCCAGCAGCAACTCCCGACATCGCACAGATACGCAGTATTTT
CASSNSRHRTDTQYF
>TRBJ2-7|few|TRBD1|14|TRBV29-1
TGCAGCGTGGAACGGGGGACAGGTTCCCACGAGCAGTACTTC
CSVERGTGSHEQYF
>TRBJ2-7|few|-|16|TRBV23-1
TGCGCCAGCAGTCAATCGAGACAGCACTTTACCTACGAGCAGTACTTC
CASSQSRQHFTYEQYF
>TRBJ2-2|-|-|13|TRBV29-1
TGCAGCGTGGGGGTAGGGATCACCGGGGAGCTGTTTTTT
CSVGVGITGELFF
>TRBJ2-7|few|-|14|TRBV7-6
TGTGCCAGCAGCGGGCTTGGACCGCCCTACGAGCAGTACTTC
CASSGLGPPYEQYF
>TRBJ2-1|few|TRBD2|18|TRBV11-1
TGTGCCAGCCACCAAGGGACTAGCGGGGTTAGCTCCTACAATGAGCAGTTCTTC
CASHQGTSGVSSYNEQFF
>TRBJ2-7|few|-|18|TRBV10-2
TGCGCCAGCAGTGAGAGTTTGCTGCGGGGAGACAGCTCCTACGAGCAGTACTTC
CASSESLLRGDSSYEQYF
>TRBJ1-1|-|-|13|TRBV20-1
TGCAGTGCTACGACAGGAATTGGCACTGAAGCTTTCTTT
CSATTGIGTEAFF
>TRBJ2-7|-|-|13|TRBV7-2
TGTGCCAGCAGCCCAGCCGTCCCCCAGGGGCAGTACTTC
CASSPAVPQGQYF
>TRBJ2-5|many|-|14|TRBV7-2
TGTGCCAGCAGCTTCCAAGGGGGGCCAGAGACCCAGTACTTC
CASSFQGGPETQYF
>TRBJ1-2|few|TRBD1|14|TRBV20-1
TGCAGTGCTAGAGGTCAGGGGGAAAGCGGTGGCTACACCTTC
CSARGQGESGGYTF
>TRBJ2-3|many|TRBD2|14|TRBV20-1
TGCAGTGCCTCCGGGACTAGTAGTGCAGATACGCAGTATTTT
CSASGTSSADTQYF
>TRBJ1-1|-|-|13|TRBV30
TGTGCCTGGAAATGGCAGCAAGGCACTGAAGCTTTCTTT
CAWKWQQGTEAFF
>TRBJ2-7|few|-|14|TRBV7-9
TGTGCCAGCAGCCACACTAACGGAGGATACGAGCAGTACTTC
CASSHTNGGYEQYF
>TRBJ2-5|many|-|12|TRBV29-1
TGCAGCGTTGCAGAGAATTCAGAGACCCAGTACTTC
CSVAENSETQYF
>TRBJ2-1|-|-|17|TRBV5-1
TGCGCCAGCAGCGAATCCTCCGGGACCCCCCGTGGCAATGAGCAGTTCTTC
CASSESSGTPRGNEQFF
>TRBJ1-1|many|TRBD1|17|TRBV5-5
TGTGCCAGCAGCCTCCGGGACAGGCGTTTCGGGGGCACTGAAGCTTTCTTT
CASSLRDRRFGGTEAFF
>TRBJ2-3|few|TRBD2|16|TRBV6-1
TGTGCCAGCAGCTCCGAACTAGCGGGAGGCTCAGATACGCAGTATTTT
CASSSELAGGSDTQYF
>TRBJ1-3|-|-|15|TRBV5-1
TGCGCCAGCAGCTTGGGTACGACCTCTGGAAACACCATATATTTT
CASSLGTTSGNTIYF
>TRBJ2-7|-|-|15|TRBV6-1
TGTGCCAGCACCTACCCCGAGGGGGGTTTCTACGAGCAGTACTTC
CASTYPEGGFYEQYF